What follows are 9 T cell receptor beta chains derived from one specimen sequenced in a study of STAT5B mutations in CD4+ large granular lymphocyte leukemia. TCRdb's table, derived via immunoSEQ multiplex PCR, lists solely in-frame clones and lacks some. In the table there are tens of thousands of clones, around 81% of which are singletons. Sequences were obtained from CD4+ T cells from blood buffy coats. The origin of the receptors is a human donor in good health.

V usage is TRBV4-2 and J usage is TRBJ1-2; D is uncertain. This CDR3 is built from 15 residues. Germline assignment: CDR1 LGHNA and CDR2 YNFKEQ. Trimming took 1 base from V and 8 from J, leaving 17 bases between them. The CDR3 coding sequence is TGTGCCAGCAGCCAAGTTGGCCCCCTCGAGATGGGCTACACCTTC. It encodes CASSQVGPLEMGYTF.

The chain uses TRBV6-4 and TRBJ2-1, with D perhaps being TRBD1 or TRBD2 (5 bases each). Germline V gene sequence: CDR1 MRHNA, CDR2 SNTAGT. V lost 3 bases to trimming and J lost 8 bases, with 11 bases between them. The CDR3 is 13 amino acids. CDR3 region: CASSERGADEQFF. CDR3 in DNA: TGTGCCAGCAGTGAAAGGGGAGCCGATGAGCAGTTCTTC.

The chain recombines TRBV11-2 with TRBJ2-3; D is ambiguous. CDR3 length: 15 residues. Per the germline V gene, CDR1 is SGHAT and CDR2 is FQNNGV. The V gene lost 2 bases and the J gene lost 1 base, with 10 bases spanning the gap. The chain's CDR3 is CASSLYSTGTDTQYF. The CDR3 DNA follows: TGTGCCAGCAGCTTATACTCGACTGGCACAGATACGCAGTATTTT.

This chain connects TRBV10-1 to TRBJ2-1, with a weak D call TRBD2 (6 bases). The CDR3 spans 15 residues. CDR1 is WNHNN, CDR2 SYGVQD, per germline (reference sequence). Trimming removed 3 bases at V and 6 bases at J, with 15 bases between. The CDR3: CASSDVLAEGNEQFF. The DNA of the CDR3 is TGCGCCAGCAGTGATGTGTTAGCGGAGGGCAATGAGCAGTTCTTC.

The gene calls are TRBV7-2 and TRBJ1-1, with D hard to call. CDR3 length: 15 amino acids. Germline V gene data show CDR1 as SGHTA and CDR2 as FQGNSA. Trimming pared 3 bases from V and 2 bases from J, leaving 13 bases between. This CDR3 reads CASSFVGLSNTEAFF. The CDR3, as DNA: TGTGCCAGCAGCTTCGTGGGGTTAAGTAACACTGAAGCTTTCTTT.

This clone was detected a few times. The gene calls are TRBV2 and TRBJ2-7; D is unclear. The CDR3 has 12 residues. The V end was cut by 7 bases, the J end by 4 bases, with 11 bases between. Germline assignment: CDR1 SNHLY and CDR2 FYNNEI. The CDR3 is CASKRQEYEQYF. Here the CDR3 DNA reads TGTGCCAGCAAACGTCAGGAGTACGAGCAGTACTTC.

The chain uses TRBV28 and TRBJ2-7; 12 bases map to TRBD1. The CDR3 spans 15 residues. The V gene end was trimmed by 6 bases and the J gene end by 7 bases; junction bases not matched to a gene: 10. Looked up from germline, CDR1 is MDHEN and CDR2 is SYDVKM. The CDR3: CASRPRDRGPGEQYF. The DNA of the CDR3 is TGTGCCAGCAGGCCCAGGGACAGGGGGCCTGGAGAGCAGTACTTC.

This clone was recorded a few times. The chain is built from TRBV2 and TRBJ2-1; the D is unclear. In germline, CDR1 is SNHLY, CDR2 FYNNEI. This CDR3 region has 11 residues. Trimming removed 4 bases from V and 10 bases from J, with 8 bases in between. CDR3 loop: CASSGRDEQFF. CDR3 coding DNA: TGTGCCAGCAGTGGGCGTGACGAGCAGTTCTTC.

CDR3 sequence: CASSDLGTSGRYIQETQYF. CDR3 in DNA: TGTGCCAGCAGTGACCTGGGGACTAGCGGGAGGTATATCCAAGAGACCCAGTACTTC. This rearrangement joins TRBV6-4 to TRBJ2-5; 15 bases map to TRBD2. This CDR3 comprises 19 residues. The V and J ends lost 2 bases and 1 base, in that order; junction bases with no gene match: 8. CDR1 and CDR2 (germline): MRHNA, SNTAGT.